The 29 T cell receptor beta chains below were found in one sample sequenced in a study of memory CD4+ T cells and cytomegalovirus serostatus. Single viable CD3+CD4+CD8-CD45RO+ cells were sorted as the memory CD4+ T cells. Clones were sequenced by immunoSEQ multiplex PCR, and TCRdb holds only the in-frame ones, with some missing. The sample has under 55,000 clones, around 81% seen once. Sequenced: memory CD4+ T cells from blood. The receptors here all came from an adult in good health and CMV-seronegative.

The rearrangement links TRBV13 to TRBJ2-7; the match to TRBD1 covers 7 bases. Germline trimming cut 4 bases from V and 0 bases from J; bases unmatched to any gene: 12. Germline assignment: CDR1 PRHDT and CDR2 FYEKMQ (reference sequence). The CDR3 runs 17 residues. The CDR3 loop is CASSSLLLTGVSYEQYF. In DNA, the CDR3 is TGTGCCAGCAGCTCCCTCCTCCTTACAGGGGTCTCCTACGAGCAGTACTTC.

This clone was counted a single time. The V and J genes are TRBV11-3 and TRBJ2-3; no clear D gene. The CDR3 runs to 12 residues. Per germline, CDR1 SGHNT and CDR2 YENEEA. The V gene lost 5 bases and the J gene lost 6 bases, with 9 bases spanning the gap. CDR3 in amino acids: CASSAEEDTQYF. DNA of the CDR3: TGTGCCAGCAGCGCCGAGGAGGATACGCAGTATTTT. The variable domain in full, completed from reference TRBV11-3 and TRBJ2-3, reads EAGVVQSPRYKIIEKKQPVAFWCNPISGHNTLYWYLQNLGQGPELLIRYENEEAVDDSQLPKDRFSAERLKGVDSTLKIQPAELGDSAVYLCASSAEEDTQYFGPGTRLTVL.

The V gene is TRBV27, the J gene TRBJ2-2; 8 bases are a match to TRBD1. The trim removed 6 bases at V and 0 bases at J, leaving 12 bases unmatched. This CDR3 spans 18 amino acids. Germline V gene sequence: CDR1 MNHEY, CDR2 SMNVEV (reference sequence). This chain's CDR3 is CASRLLTHRGTNTGELFF. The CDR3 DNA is TGTGCCAGCAGGTTACTTACCCACAGGGGGACGAACACCGGGGAGCTGTTTTTT.

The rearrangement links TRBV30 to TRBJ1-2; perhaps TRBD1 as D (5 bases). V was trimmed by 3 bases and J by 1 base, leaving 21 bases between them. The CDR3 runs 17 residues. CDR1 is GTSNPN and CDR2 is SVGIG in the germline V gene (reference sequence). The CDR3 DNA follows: TGTGCCTGGAGGGGGGTTTTCGGAGGGCAGGTTAACTATGGCTACACCTTC. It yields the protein CAWRGVFGGQVNYGYTF.

CDR3 sequence reads: CASSVGPNSGNTIYF. CDR3 sequence (DNA): TGTGCCAGCAGCGTGGGGCCCAACTCTGGAAACACCATATATTTT. V is TRBV9 and J is TRBJ1-3, with TRBD1 as a possible D gene (5 bases). This CDR3 has 15 amino acids. Trimming took off 2 bases at V and 0 bases at J, with 9 bases between the two ends. Germline CDR1 is SGDLS and CDR2 is YYNGEE.

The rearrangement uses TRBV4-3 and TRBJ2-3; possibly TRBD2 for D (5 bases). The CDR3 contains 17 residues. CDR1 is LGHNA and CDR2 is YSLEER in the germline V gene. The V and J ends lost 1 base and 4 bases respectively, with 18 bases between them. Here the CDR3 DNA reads TGCGCCAGCAGCCAAGTATCTGGGCGGGTAGAAGCAGATACGCAGTATTTT. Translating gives CASSQVSGRVEADTQYF.

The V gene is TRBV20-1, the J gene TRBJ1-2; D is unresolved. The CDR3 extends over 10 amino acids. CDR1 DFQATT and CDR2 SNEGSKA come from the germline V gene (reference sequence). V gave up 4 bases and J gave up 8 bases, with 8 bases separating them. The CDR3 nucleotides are TGCAGTGCTAAATCCGGAGGCTACACCTTC. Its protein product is CSAKSGGYTF.

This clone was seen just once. The CDR3 DNA sequence: TGTGCCATCAGTGAGGGCAATGGGCTAGCCAAAAACATTCAGTACTTC. Translated, it gives CAISEGNGLAKNIQYF. The rearrangement links TRBV10-3 to TRBJ2-4; D remains unclear. V lost 2 bases, J lost 0 bases, and 11 bases lay in between. The CDR3 contains 16 residues. CDR1 and CDR2 from the germline V gene are ENHRY and SYGVKD.

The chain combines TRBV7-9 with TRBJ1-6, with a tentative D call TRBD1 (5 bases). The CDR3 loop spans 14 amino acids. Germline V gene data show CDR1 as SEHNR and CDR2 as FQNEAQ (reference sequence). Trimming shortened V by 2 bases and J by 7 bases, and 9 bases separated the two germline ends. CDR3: CASSLLGANSPLHF. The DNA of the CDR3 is TGTGCCAGCAGCTTACTAGGGGCCAATTCACCCCTCCACTTT.

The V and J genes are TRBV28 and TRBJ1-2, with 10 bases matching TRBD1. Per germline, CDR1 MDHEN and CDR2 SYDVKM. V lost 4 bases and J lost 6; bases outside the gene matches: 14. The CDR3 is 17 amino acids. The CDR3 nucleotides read TGTGCCAGCAGTTCCCGGGGGACAGGGGAGGCTAAGCATGGCTACACCTTC. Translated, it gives CASSSRGTGEAKHGYTF.

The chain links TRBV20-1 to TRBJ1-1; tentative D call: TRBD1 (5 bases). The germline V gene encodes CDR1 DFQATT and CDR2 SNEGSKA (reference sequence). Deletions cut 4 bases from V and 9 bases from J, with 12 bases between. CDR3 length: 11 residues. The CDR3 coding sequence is TGCAGTGCTAAAGTCTCAGGGCAAGCTTTCTTT. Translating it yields CSAKVSGQAFF.

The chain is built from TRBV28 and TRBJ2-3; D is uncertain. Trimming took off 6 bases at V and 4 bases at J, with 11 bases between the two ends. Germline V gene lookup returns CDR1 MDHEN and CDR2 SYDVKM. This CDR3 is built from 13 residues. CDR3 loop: CASRDQGPDTQYF. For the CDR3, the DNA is TGTGCCAGCAGAGACCAAGGGCCAGATACGCAGTATTTT.

CDR3 bases: TGCAGCGGGACTTTGATATTTGGGGTGGCTGAAGCTTTCTTT. This translates into CSGTLIFGVAEAFF. This chain uses TRBV29-1 with TRBJ1-1; D call uncertain. V was pared by 7 bases and J by 6 bases, with 21 bases between. This CDR3 has 14 residues. Germline V gives CDR1 SQVTM, CDR2 ANQGSEA.

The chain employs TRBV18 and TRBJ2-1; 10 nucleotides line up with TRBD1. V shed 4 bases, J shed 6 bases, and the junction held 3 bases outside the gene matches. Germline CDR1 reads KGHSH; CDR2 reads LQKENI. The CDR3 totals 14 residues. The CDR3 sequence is CASSRDRGSNEQFF. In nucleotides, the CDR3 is TGTGCCAGCTCACGGGACAGGGGCAGCAATGAGCAGTTCTTC.

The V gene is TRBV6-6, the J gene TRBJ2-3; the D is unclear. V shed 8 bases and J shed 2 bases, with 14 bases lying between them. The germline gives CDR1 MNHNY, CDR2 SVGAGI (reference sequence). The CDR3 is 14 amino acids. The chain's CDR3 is CASQVGRLTDTQYF. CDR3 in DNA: TGTGCCAGCCAGGTCGGGCGGCTCACAGATACGCAGTATTTT.

The CDR3 bases are TGCGCCAGCAGGAGACCCTTCGACAGGGAAGTTTATAATTCACCCCTCCACTTT. Its translation is CASRRPFDREVYNSPLHF. The chain employs TRBV10-1 and TRBJ1-6; 7 bases fit TRBD1. Germline V CDR1 and CDR2: WNHNN, SYGVQD (reference sequence). This CDR3 has 18 residues. Trimming took 6 bases from V and 4 from J; bases not matched to a gene: 15.

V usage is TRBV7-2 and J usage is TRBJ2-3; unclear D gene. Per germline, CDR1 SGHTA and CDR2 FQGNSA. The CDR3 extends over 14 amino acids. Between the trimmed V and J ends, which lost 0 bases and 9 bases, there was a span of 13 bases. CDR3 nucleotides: TGTGCCAGCAGCTTAGCGGTTAGGTTAGAAACGCAGTATTTT. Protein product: CASSLAVRLETQYF.

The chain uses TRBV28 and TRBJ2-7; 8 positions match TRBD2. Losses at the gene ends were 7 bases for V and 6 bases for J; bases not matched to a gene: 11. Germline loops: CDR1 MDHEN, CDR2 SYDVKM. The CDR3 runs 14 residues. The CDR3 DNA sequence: TGTGCCAGCAAGGGTGGAGCGGGAGTCTCCGAGCAGTACTTC. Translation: CASKGGAGVSEQYF.

The CDR3 coding sequence is TGTGCCAGTAGTATAGATTCCCGGGGGGGAGAGACCCAGTACTTC. Translating gives CASSIDSRGGETQYF. This chain joins TRBV19 and TRBJ2-5, with TRBD2 matching 8 bases. Germline assignment: CDR1 LNHDA and CDR2 SQIVND (reference sequence). CDR3 length: 15 residues. J was trimmed by 4 bases and V by 0 bases; bases with no gene match: 4.

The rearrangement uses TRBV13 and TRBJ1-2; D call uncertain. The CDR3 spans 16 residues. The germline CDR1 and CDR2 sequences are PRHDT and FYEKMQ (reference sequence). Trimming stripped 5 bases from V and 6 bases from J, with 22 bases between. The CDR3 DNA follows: TGTGCCAGCAGCGTGAGGTTTTCGGGCGGGCTTCATGGCTACACCTTC. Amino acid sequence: CASSVRFSGGLHGYTF.

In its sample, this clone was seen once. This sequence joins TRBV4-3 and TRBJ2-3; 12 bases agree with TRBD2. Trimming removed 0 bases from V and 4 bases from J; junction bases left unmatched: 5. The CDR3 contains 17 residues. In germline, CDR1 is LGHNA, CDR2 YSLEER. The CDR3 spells CASSQELAGGPADTQYF. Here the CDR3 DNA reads TGCGCCAGCAGCCAAGAGCTAGCGGGAGGGCCTGCAGATACGCAGTATTTT.

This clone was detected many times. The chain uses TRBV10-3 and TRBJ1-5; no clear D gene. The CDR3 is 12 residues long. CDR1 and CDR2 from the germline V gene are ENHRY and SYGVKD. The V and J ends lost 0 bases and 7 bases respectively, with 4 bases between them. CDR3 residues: CAISESRQPQHF. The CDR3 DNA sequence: TGTGCCATCAGTGAGTCCCGGCAGCCCCAGCATTTT.

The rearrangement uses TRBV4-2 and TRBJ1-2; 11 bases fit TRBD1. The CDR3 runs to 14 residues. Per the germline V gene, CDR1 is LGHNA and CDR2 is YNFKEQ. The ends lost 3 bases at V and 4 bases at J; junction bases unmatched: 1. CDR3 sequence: CASSQGQGGYGYTF. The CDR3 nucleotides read TGTGCCAGCAGCCAGGGACAGGGGGGCTATGGCTACACCTTC.

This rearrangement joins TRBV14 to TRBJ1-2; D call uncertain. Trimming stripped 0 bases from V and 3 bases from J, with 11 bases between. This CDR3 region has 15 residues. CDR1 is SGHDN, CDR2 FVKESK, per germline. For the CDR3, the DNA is TGTGCCAGCAGCCAAGAAATCAATCGGTACTATGGCTACACCTTC. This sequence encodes CASSQEINRYYGYTF.

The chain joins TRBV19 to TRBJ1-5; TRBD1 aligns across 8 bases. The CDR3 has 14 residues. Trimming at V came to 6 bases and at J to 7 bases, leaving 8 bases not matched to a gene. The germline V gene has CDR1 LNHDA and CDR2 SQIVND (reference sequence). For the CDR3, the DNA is TGTGCCAGTAGAGACAGGGGCACAGAACAGCCCCAGCATTTT. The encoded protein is CASRDRGTEQPQHF.

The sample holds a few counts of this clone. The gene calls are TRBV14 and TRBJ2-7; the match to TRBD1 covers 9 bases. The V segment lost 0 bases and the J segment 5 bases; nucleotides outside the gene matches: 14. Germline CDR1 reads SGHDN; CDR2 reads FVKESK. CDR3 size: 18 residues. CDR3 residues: CASSQDRRDRESADEQYF. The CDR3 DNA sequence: TGTGCCAGCAGCCAAGATCGTCGGGACAGGGAATCTGCGGACGAGCAGTACTTC.

CDR3 protein: CASSQDWNVGTDTQYF. DNA of the CDR3: TGCGCCAGCAGCCAAGATTGGAACGTGGGCACAGATACGCAGTATTTT. The chain uses TRBV4-3 and TRBJ2-3, with D uncertain. CDR1 and CDR2 (germline): LGHNA, YSLEER. V was clipped by 0 bases and J by 1 base, with 11 bases between them. The CDR3 has 16 amino acids.

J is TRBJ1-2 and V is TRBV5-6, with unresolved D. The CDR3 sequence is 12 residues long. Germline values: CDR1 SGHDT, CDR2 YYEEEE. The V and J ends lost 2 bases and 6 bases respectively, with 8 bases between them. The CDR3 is CASSLESNGYTF. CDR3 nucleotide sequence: TGTGCCAGCAGCTTAGAGTCAAATGGCTACACCTTC.

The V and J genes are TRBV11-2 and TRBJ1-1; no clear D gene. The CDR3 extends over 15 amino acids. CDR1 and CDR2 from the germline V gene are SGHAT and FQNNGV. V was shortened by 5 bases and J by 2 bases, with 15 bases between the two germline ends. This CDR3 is CASSPRLEGNTEAFF. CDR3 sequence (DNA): TGTGCCAGCAGCCCCCGGTTGGAGGGTAACACTGAAGCTTTCTTT.